These 14 T cell receptor beta chains came from one sample sequenced in a study of response to subunit inactivated influenza vaccine. MiXCR was run by TCRdb on the RT-PCR reads, yielding one entry per CDR3 protein. The table includes around 580,000 distinct CDR3 sequences, about 12% detected once. The sample in question was PBMCs from blood, obtained on the day of vaccination. These receptors all stem from a man aged 50-59 years who received an inactivated influenza vaccine.

The chain couples TRBV28 to TRBJ1-5; D ambiguous. Germline V gene sequence: CDR1 MDHEN, CDR2 SYDVKM. V was pared by 3 bases and J by 1 base, with 10 bases between. The CDR3 is 15 amino acids. The CDR3: CASSFGLGSNQPQHF. The CDR3 DNA reads TGTGCCAGCAGTTTTGGTCTGGGCAGCAATCAGCCCCAGCATTTT.

The chain is built from TRBV6-1 and TRBJ2-2; 8 nucleotides agree with TRBD2. The CDR3 is 15 amino acids. With V trimmed by 7 bases and J by 6 bases, 10 bases remained unmatched. Looked up from germline, CDR1 is MNHNS and CDR2 is SASEGT. The CDR3 region is CASTPFAGGAGELFF. CDR3 coding DNA: TGTGCCAGCACCCCTTTTGCGGGGGGTGCCGGGGAGCTGTTTTTT.

This clonotype was seen ten or more times. The genes are TRBV12-3 or TRBV12-4 and TRBJ2-2; 9 bases map to TRBD2. J gave up 2 bases and V 8 bases, and 6 bases lay outside the gene matches. This CDR3 is built from 15 residues. CDR3: CASYSGGFNTGELFF. CDR3 DNA sequence: TGTGCCAGCTATAGCGGGGGTTTCAACACCGGGGAGCTGTTTTTT.

This chain links TRBV4-2 with TRBJ2-1, with D perhaps matching TRBD2 (5 bases). CDR1 and CDR2 from the germline V gene are LGHNA and YNFKEQ. This CDR3 has 18 residues. The V end lost 9 bases, the J end lost 3 bases, and 27 bases lay between the germline ends. CDR3: CARSCGPRKNYDYNEQFF. CDR3 sequence (DNA): TGTGCCAGGAGCTGCGGGCCGCGGAAGAACTATGACTACAATGAGCAGTTCTTC.

The rearrangement joins TRBV28 to TRBJ1-2; D remains unclear. CDR1 is MDHEN, CDR2 SYDVKM, per germline. CDR3 size: 14 residues. Trimming cost V 8 bases and J 3 bases, with 16 bases left between them. The CDR3 region has the DNA TGTGCCAGCTGTCAAGGGATCGGGTACTATGGCTACACCTTC. Protein sequence: CASCQGIGYYGYTF.

This clonotype was observed many times. The chain joins TRBV7-6 to TRBJ2-2; TRBD1 might be the D (6 bases). Germline CDR1 is SGHVS and CDR2 is FNYEAQ. The CDR3 totals 14 residues. V lost 5 bases to trimming and J lost 5 bases, with 12 bases between them. The CDR3 loop reads CASSPGTQTGELFF. CDR3 DNA: TGTGCCAGCAGCCCCGGGACACAGACCGGGGAGCTGTTTTTT.

This chain links TRBV4-1 with TRBJ2-1; D unclear. The CDR3 totals 16 residues. The germline V and J ends were trimmed by 2 bases and 0 bases, with 11 bases remaining between them. The germline V gene has CDR1 MGHRA and CDR2 YSYEKL. CDR3 in DNA: TGCGCCAGCAGCCAACCCCTAAAGAGCTCCTACAATGAGCAGTTCTTC. Its translation: CASSQPLKSSYNEQFF.

The genes are TRBV4-3 and TRBJ1-1; D not resolved. Deletions cut 1 base from V and 4 bases from J, with 7 bases between. The CDR3 runs 13 residues. Germline CDR1 reads LGHNA; CDR2 reads YSLEER. CDR3 loop: CASSQGHITEAFF. In DNA, the CDR3 is TGCGCCAGCAGCCAAGGACATATCACTGAAGCTTTCTTT.

This clonotype was recorded many times. The chain joins TRBV29-1 to TRBJ2-2, with no clear D. Trimming cost V 6 bases and J 6 bases, with 11 bases left between them. Germline loops: CDR1 SQVTM, CDR2 ANQGSEA. CDR3 length: 12 amino acids. CDR3 loop: CSVEQGPGELFF. DNA of the CDR3: TGCAGCGTCGAACAAGGACCCGGGGAGCTGTTTTTT.

This chain links TRBV20-1 with TRBJ2-3; D tentatively reads TRBD1 or TRBD2 (6 bases each). The CDR3 is 14 amino acids. Looked up from germline, CDR1 is DFQATT and CDR2 is SNEGSKA (reference sequence). CDR3 DNA: TGCAGCGGGGGTGTGGGGGCCCGCACAGATACGCAGTATTTT. It translates to CSGGVGARTDTQYF.

V gene TRBV24-1 combines with J gene TRBJ2-3, with D unresolved. CDR1 KGHDR and CDR2 SFDVKD come from the germline V gene. V lost 3 bases and J lost 1, with 4 bases in between. The CDR3 loop spans 13 amino acids. The CDR3 loop reads CATSDRRTDTQYF. The CDR3 DNA sequence: TGTGCCACCAGTGATCGGCGCACAGATACGCAGTATTTT.

The chain couples TRBV29-1 to TRBJ2-5, with 9 bases fitting TRBD1. Germline V gene sequence: CDR1 SQVTM, CDR2 ANQGSEA. J gave up 5 bases and V 5 bases, and 9 bases lay outside the gene matches. CDR3 length: 14 residues. The CDR3 reads CSVNRGLSHETQYF. Here the CDR3 DNA reads TGCAGCGTTAACAGGGGGCTTAGCCACGAGACCCAGTACTTC.

This chain uses TRBV29-1 with TRBJ1-1; D may be TRBD1 (6 bases). The CDR3 runs 13 residues. CDR1 is SQVTM and CDR2 is ANQGSEA in the germline V gene. The V gene lost 7 bases and the J gene lost 5 bases, with 17 bases spanning the gap. This chain's CDR3 is CSGVRTAQTEAFF. As DNA, the CDR3 is TGCAGCGGCGTACGGACAGCTCAGACTGAAGCTTTCTTT.

This clonotype was picked up a small number of times. The chain joins TRBV24-1 to TRBJ1-5; the D is unclear. Germline V gives CDR1 KGHDR, CDR2 SFDVKD. Trimming pared 6 bases from V and 2 bases from J, leaving 10 bases between. This CDR3 contains 14 residues. CDR3 in DNA: TGTGCCACCAGTCGAGGGTCGGGCAATCAGCCCCAGCATTTT. Translation: CATSRGSGNQPQHF.